This T cell receptor beta chain was recorded in a study of shared clonotypes between healthy human individuals (dated by TCRdb to about 2020). At the level of the whole study: A couple of women and three men aged 18 to 49 years were included in the cohort. For each donor, CD4 naive and CD4 memory were each run on three plates, CD8 naive on two plates, and CD8 memory on one plate. To estimate repertoire size and how much clonotype sharing occurs between individuals, the study deeply sequenced the blood TCR repertoires of a handful of healthy adults. To increase sequencing depth and limit assay-specific biases, TCR repertoire library preparation and sequencing were carried out by different laboratories using diverse techniques. Between about 0.8 and 9 billion PBMCs per donor were obtained by leukapheresis. The investigation overall reported the following: Pairwise subsampling indicated that sequencing depth was expected to affect the degree of clonotype sharing among donors. Estimated clonotype richness was generally larger for naive than for memory subsets. Because the study included a small number of donors, the genetic and exposure-history diversity represented was limited. Rarefaction of sorted-subset datasets indicated incomplete sequencing despite the large sequencing depth. Sampling was restricted to blood, and TCR repertoires in tissues likely differ from the TCR repertoires found in blood. Compared with non-shared clonotypes, the clonotypes found in all four sorted-subset donors had higher generation probabilities. About 5% of naive CD4, 3.5% of naive CD8, around 2.3% of memory CD4, and about 0.4% of memory CD8 clonotypes were shared across four donors.

Using the deep immunoSEQ assay, multiplex PCR amplified TCR CDR3 regions from genomic DNA. Extracted genomic DNA from each cell subset was distributed evenly across all wells of several immunoSEQ 96-well plates, and each plate was treated as a replicate. Each replicate PCR for sorted subsets received about 200 ng genomic DNA, equal to tens of thousands of T cell genomes. Purified libraries were quantified with a Qubit 3.0 fluorometer, sized on a Bioanalyzer 2100, and re-quantified with the KAPA Library Quantification kit. Every immunoSEQ 96-well plate was sequenced on a separate single-read 150-cycle Illumina NextSeq 550 flow cell. Per the original workflow: The immunoSEQ output contained only junctional sequences without quality scores, so filtering could not match that applied to full-length reads. To assign V/J genes and CDR3, sequences were annotated against IMGT germline references using PyIR, a Python wrapper for IgBLAST v1.9. Reads were filtered out if the reads had weak V/J assignments (E-value above 1e-6), no CDR3, stop codons, out-of-frame junctions, or ambiguous translated residues. V3J clonotypes were defined by identical inferred V gene, J gene, and CDR3 amino acid sequence. Percentage overlap between repertoires was calculated by dividing the number of shared unique clonotypes by the size of the smaller repertoire. Three approaches were used to assess repertoire richness: RTK rarefaction, the Chao1 estimator, and Recon v2.1 estimates of unobserved clonotypes. For all TCRbeta clonotypes obtained by the gDNA method from a handful of donors, generation probabilities were computed with OLGA. As stored in TCRdb, this immuneACCESS dataset retains in-frame rearrangements with V and J assigned. A fraction of the clones does not appear; measured against another copy, unresolved V genes explain less than half of the discrepancy, and the remainder lacks a known reason. V, J and clone size were drawn from that table, and D and trimming were deduced from the DNA. The table for this sample lists about 1,900,000 clones; approximately 94% of them were counted only once. More than 0.95% of the sample belongs to the ten largest clones.

The CDR3 contains 14 residues, cysteine and phenylalanine counted. The DNA shown is the 42-base CDR3, in frame from base 1. In the germline V gene, CDR1 corresponds to SGDLS and CDR2 to YYNGEE. Trimming costs V 2 bases and J 6 bases, and their ends lie 12 bases apart. CD8 naive samples were obtained by positive selection for CCR7 among CD45RO-negative cells, yielding a CD45RA+CCR7+ population from which TemRA cells were excluded. The donors were healthy, HIV-negative adults with no recently reported acute infections or vaccinations. Only Caucasian adults living in Nashville, Tennessee, USA were represented among the donors. After blood collection by leukapheresis, PBMCs were isolated using Ficoll-Histopaque density gradient centrifugation and then cryopreserved in the vapor phase of liquid nitrogen. Purity and quantity of every magnetically sorted T cell population were checked by analytical flow cytometry. Each sorted fraction had its genomic DNA isolated and then quantified by UV absorbance on a Nanodrop 2000c.

Remarks on this clone: Which antigen it targets is not known. No much larger clone is present one base from it, and per-base qualities are unavailable. The same CDR3 is also encoded by other DNA sequences in this sample.

The sequencing input was naive CD8+ T cells sorted from blood. Taken with the paper, the label for cell subset or site translates to: CD45RA+CCR7+. This sequence originates from a man aged 18 to 35 in good health. The sequence joins TRBV9 to TRBJ2-1, and perhaps TRBD2 as D gene, on 7 matching bases. The encoded CDR3 is CASSVGGPLNEQFF. The DNA sequence is TGTGCCAGCAGCGTCGGGGGGCCCCTCAATGAGCAGTTCTTC.